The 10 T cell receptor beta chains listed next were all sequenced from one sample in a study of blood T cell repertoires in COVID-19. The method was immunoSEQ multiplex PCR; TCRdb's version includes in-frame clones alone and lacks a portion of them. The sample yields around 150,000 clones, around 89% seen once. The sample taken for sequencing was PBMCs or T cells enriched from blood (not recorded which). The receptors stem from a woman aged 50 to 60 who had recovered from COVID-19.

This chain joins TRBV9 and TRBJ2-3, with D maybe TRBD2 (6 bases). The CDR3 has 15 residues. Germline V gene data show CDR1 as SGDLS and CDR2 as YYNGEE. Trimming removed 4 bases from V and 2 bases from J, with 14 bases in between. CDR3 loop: CASSPHSGSTDTQYF. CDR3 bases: TGTGCCAGCAGCCCTCACAGCGGGTCCACAGATACGCAGTATTTT.

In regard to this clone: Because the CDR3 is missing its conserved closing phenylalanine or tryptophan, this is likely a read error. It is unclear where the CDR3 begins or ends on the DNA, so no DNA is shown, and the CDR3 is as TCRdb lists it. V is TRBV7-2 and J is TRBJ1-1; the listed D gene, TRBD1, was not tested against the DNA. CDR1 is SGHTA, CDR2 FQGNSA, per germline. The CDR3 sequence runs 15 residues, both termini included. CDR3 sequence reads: CASSSDRGPYYTEDL.

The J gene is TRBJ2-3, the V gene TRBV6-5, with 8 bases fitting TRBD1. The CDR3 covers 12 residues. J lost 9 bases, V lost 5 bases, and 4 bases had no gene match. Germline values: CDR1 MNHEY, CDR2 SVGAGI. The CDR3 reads CASSKTGGTQYF. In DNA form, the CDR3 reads TGTGCCAGCAGTAAAACAGGGGGAACGCAGTATTTT.

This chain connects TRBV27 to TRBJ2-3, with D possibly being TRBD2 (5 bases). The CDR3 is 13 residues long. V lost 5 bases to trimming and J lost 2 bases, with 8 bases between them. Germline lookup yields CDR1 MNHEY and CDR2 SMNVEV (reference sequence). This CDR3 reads CASSRDFTDTQYF. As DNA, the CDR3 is TGTGCCAGCAGTCGGGATTTCACAGATACGCAGTATTTT.

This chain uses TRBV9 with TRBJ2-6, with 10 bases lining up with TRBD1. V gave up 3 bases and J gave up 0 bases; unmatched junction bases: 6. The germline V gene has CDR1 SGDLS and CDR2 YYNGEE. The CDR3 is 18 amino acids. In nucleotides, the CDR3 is TGTGCCAGCAGCGGGGGACAGGGGCGACTCTCTGGGGCCAACGTCCTGACTTTC. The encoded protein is CASSGGQGRLSGANVLTF.

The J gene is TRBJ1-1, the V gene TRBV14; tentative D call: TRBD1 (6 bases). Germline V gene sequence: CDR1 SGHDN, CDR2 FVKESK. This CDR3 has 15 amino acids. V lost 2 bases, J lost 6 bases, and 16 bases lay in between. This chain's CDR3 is CASSQIGTRNAEAFF. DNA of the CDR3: TGTGCCAGCAGCCAAATCGGGACACGAAACGCTGAAGCTTTCTTT.

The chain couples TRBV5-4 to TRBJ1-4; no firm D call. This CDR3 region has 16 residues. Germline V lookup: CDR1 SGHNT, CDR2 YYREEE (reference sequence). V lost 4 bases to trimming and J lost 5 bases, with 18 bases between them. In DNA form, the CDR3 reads TGTGCCAGCAGCCCAGGTGGGAGGACCGGGAATGAAAAACTGTTTTTT. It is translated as CASSPGGRTGNEKLFF.

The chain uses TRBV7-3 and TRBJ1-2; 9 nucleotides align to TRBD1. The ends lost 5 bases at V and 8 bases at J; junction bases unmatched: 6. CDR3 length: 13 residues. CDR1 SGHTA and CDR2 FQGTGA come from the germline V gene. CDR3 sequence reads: CASSPGGTGGYTF. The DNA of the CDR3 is TGTGCCAGCAGCCCTGGCGGGACAGGGGGCTACACCTTC.

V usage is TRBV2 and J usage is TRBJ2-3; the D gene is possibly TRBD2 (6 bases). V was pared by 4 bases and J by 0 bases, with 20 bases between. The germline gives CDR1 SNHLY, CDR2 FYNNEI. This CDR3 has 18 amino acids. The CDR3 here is CASSVPGLQSSSTDTQYF. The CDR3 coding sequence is TGTGCCAGCAGTGTCCCGGGACTCCAATCCTCTAGCACAGATACGCAGTATTTT.

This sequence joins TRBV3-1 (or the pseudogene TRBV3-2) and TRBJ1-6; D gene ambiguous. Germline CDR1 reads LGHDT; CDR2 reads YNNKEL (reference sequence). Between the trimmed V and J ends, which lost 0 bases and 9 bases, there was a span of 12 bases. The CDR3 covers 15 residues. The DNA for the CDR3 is TGTGCCAGCAGCCAAGATATTACGGGGAGTTCACCCCTCCACTTT. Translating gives CASSQDITGSSPLHF.